Listed below are T cell receptor beta chains from one sample, sequenced in a study of cytomegalovirus exposure and HLA in healthy donors. Repertoires were generated with immunoSEQ multiplex PCR, while TCRdb's copy carries only in-frame clones and drops some. This sample's table has roughly 100,000 clones. The sequenced sample was PBMCs. The receptors here all came from a middle-aged man in good health and CMV-seronegative. CDR3s include the opening cysteine and the closing phenylalanine or tryptophan. A D gene is named only where the DNA matches it firmly.

>TRBJ2-7|TRBD2|TRBV6-6
CASRQPGGGSYEQYF
TGTGCCAGCAGACAACCGGGAGGAGGGTCCTACGAGCAGTACTTC
>TRBJ1-1|TRBD1|TRBV18
CASSPSGQMMNTEAFF
TGTGCCAGCTCGCCATCGGGACAGATGATGAACACTGAAGCTTTCTTT
>TRBJ2-3|TRBD2|TRBV2
CASSEILLAASGDTQYF
TGTGCCAGCAGTGAAATCTTGCTAGCGGCTTCGGGAGATACGCAGTATTTT
>TRBJ1-2|-|TRBV19
CASSINGPGGPDGYTF
TGTGCCAGTAGTATCAACGGACCGGGAGGTCCGGATGGCTACACCTTC
>TRBJ2-3|TRBD2|TRBV7-6
CASSSRGTSGSDTQYF
TGTGCCAGCAGCTCCAGGGGGACTAGCGGCTCAGATACGCAGTATTTT
>TRBJ2-1|-|TRBV11-2
CASSFLSGGVGNEQFF
TGTGCCAGCAGCTTTCTATCGGGGGGCGTGGGGAATGAGCAGTTCTTC
>TRBJ2-1|TRBD1|TRBV7-2
CASIMGQAVFF
TGTGCCAGCATCATGGGACAGGCAGTCTTCTTC
>TRBJ2-1|TRBD2|TRBV2
CASSERRLAGDNEQFF
TGTGCCAGCAGTGAGCGAAGACTAGCGGGAGACAATGAGCAGTTCTTC
>TRBJ2-7|-|TRBV6-1
CASSEAVQGAATYEQYF
TGTGCCAGCAGTGAAGCTGTACAGGGAGCTGCTACCTACGAGCAGTACTTC
>TRBJ1-5|TRBD1|TRBV7-2
CASSLRRQGDQPQHF
TGTGCCAGCAGCTTAAGGCGGCAGGGGGATCAGCCCCAGCATTTT
>TRBJ2-3|TRBD2|TRBV7-2
CASSLVGWEGQSDTQYF
TGTGCCAGCAGCTTAGTGGGGTGGGAGGGCCAATCAGATACGCAGTATTTT
>TRBJ2-5|-|TRBV9
CASSVAHRGGFQETQYF
TGTGCCAGCAGCGTAGCTCATCGCGGGGGCTTCCAAGAGACCCAGTACTTC
>TRBJ2-1|-|TRBV7-9
CASRRTDNNEQFF
TGTGCCAGCCGAAGGACAGACAACAATGAGCAGTTCTTC
>TRBJ1-6|TRBD1|TRBV6-1
CASSDPGTANNSPLHF
TGTGCCAGCAGTGATCCCGGGACAGCAAATAATTCACCCCTCCACTTT
>TRBJ2-1|TRBD2|TRBV25-1
CASSDLSGNSYNEQFF
TGTGCCAGCAGTGACCTAAGCGGGAATTCTTACAATGAGCAGTTCTTC
>TRBJ2-2|-|TRBV9
CASSVARAGAYTGELFF
TGTGCCAGCAGCGTTGCACGGGCGGGGGCCTACACCGGGGAGCTGTTTTTT
>TRBJ1-5|-|TRBV10-3
CAISEEVSGQPQHF
TGTGCCATCAGTGAAGAGGTTAGCGGTCAGCCCCAGCATTTT
>TRBJ2-1|-|TRBV19
CASSILESSYNEQFF
-
>TRBJ2-3|TRBD2|TRBV4-1
CASSQGTSVADTQYF
TGCGCCAGCAGCCAAGGGACTAGTGTAGCAGATACGCAGTATTTT
>TRBJ2-1|TRBD2|TRBV6-5
CASSYSGTTYNEQFF
TGTGCCAGCAGTTACTCAGGGACTACCTACAATGAGCAGTTCTTC
>TRBJ1-1|-|TRBV4-3
CASSQGSVGQYEAFF
TGCGCCAGCAGCCAGGGATCTGTGGGGCAGTATGAAGCTTTCTTT
>TRBJ2-3|TRBD1|TRBV6-4
CASSEQGSDTQYF
TGTGCCAGCAGTGAACAGGGGTCAGATACGCAGTATTTT
>TRBJ2-5|TRBD1|TRBV6-1
CASSEEDRGRTQYF
TGTGCCAGCAGTGAAGAAGACAGGGGTCGGACCCAGTACTTC
>TRBJ2-7|-|TRBV30
CAWSFPEGTYEQYF
TGTGCCTGGAGTTTCCCGGAGGGCACCTACGAGCAGTACTTC
>TRBJ1-2|-|TRBV10-1
CASSAGTNEGYTF
TGCGCCAGCAGTGCCGGGACAAATGAAGGCTACACCTTC
>TRBJ2-3|-|TRBV7-9
CASSLAGVTDTQYF
TGTGCCAGCAGCTTAGCGGGAGTGACAGATACGCAGTATTTT
>TRBJ1-1|-|TRBV5-1
CASSLVPSEGGAFF
TGCGCCAGCAGCTTGGTTCCCTCGGAGGGCGGGGCTTTCTTT
>TRBJ1-1|-|TRBV5-5
CASSSSMITEAFF
TGTGCCAGCAGCTCGTCTATGATCACTGAAGCTTTCTTT
>TRBJ2-2|TRBD2|TRBV11-2
CASSKGLATTRELFF
TGTGCCAGCAGCAAAGGACTAGCCACAACTCGGGAGCTGTTTTTT
>TRBJ2-1|TRBD2|TRBV6-1
CASSALIAGSYNEQFF
TGTGCCAGCAGTGCCCTTATAGCGGGGTCCTACAATGAGCAGTTCTTC
>TRBJ2-3|TRBD2|TRBV27
CASVGGSPRRTDTQYF
TGTGCCAGCGTTGGCGGGAGCCCGAGGCGGACAGATACGCAGTATTTT
>TRBJ1-2|TRBD1|TRBV30
CALGGDRVGGYTF
TGTGCCTTAGGCGGGGACAGGGTAGGCGGCTACACCTTC
>TRBJ2-7|TRBD2|TRBV11-2
CASSLESGGTYEQYF
TGTGCCAGCAGCTTAGAAAGCGGGGGAACCTACGAGCAGTACTTC
>TRBJ2-2|TRBD1|TRBV6-6
CASMDRGGVRAGELFF
TGTGCGAGCATGGACAGGGGAGGTGTAAGGGCCGGGGAGCTGTTTTTT
>TRBJ1-3|-|TRBV15
CATSRERLLSGNTIYF
TGTGCCACCAGCAGGGAGCGTTTGCTCTCTGGAAACACCATATATTTT
>TRBJ1-1|-|TRBV12-5
CASGLTLGVGLDTEAFF
TGTGCTAGTGGGCTAACACTAGGGGTGGGACTGGACACTGAAGCTTTCTTT
>TRBJ1-1|TRBD1|TRBV6-5
CAGLNRGQNTEAFF
TGTGCCGGGCTCAACAGGGGGCAGAACACTGAAGCTTTCTTT
>TRBJ2-7|TRBD2|TRBV9
CASSVGVAGGPYEQYF
TGTGCCAGCAGCGTAGGTGTAGCGGGAGGCCCCTACGAGCAGTACTTC
>TRBJ2-7|-|TRBV13
CASSLKTKTYEQYF
TGTGCCAGCAGCCTGAAAACGAAAACCTACGAGCAGTACTTC
>TRBJ2-7|TRBD2|TRBV28
CATKLKAGDWNEQYF
TGTGCCACCAAGTTAAAAGCGGGAGATTGGAACGAGCAGTACTTC
>TRBJ2-7|TRBD1|TRBV14
CASSQGRTGSSYEQYF
TGTGCCAGCAGCCAAGGACGGACAGGGAGCTCCTACGAGCAGTACTTC
>TRBJ1-5|-|TRBV7-6
CASSFGVAGSNQPQHF
TGTGCCAGCAGCTTTGGGGTGGCGGGGAGCAATCAGCCCCAGCATTTT
>TRBJ2-7|-|TRBV6-1
CASSGTPSSYEQYF
TGTGCCAGTTCCGGGACACCGAGCTCCTACGAGCAGTACTTC
>TRBJ2-5|TRBD2|TRBV7-8
CASSPAGLAGGSPTQYF
TGTGCCAGCAGCCCCGCCGGACTAGCGGGAGGTTCCCCGACCCAGTACTTC
>TRBJ1-1|-|TRBV11-2
CASSLDQVDTEAFF
TGTGCCAGCAGCTTAGACCAGGTGGACACTGAAGCTTTCTTT
>TRBJ2-3|-|TRBV12-5
CASGLPRRGWAPDTQYF
TGTGCTAGTGGTTTGCCCCGACGGGGATGGGCCCCAGATACGCAGTATTTT
>TRBJ2-7|-|TRBV27
CASSPRQSYEQYF
TGTGCCAGCAGTCCGCGACAGTCCTACGAGCAGTACTTC
>TRBJ1-1|-|TRBV7-9
CASSLFQGSNTEAFF
TGTGCCAGCAGCTTATTTCAGGGGTCGAACACTGAAGCTTTCTTT
>TRBJ2-7|TRBD1|TRBV5-6
CASSLGIGGRGYEQYF
TGTGCCAGCAGCTTGGGCATAGGGGGCCGTGGGTACGAGCAGTACTTC
>TRBJ2-2|-|TRBV5-1
CASSRGDSYTGELFF
TGCGCCAGCAGCAGGGGCGACAGTTACACCGGGGAGCTGTTTTTT
>TRBJ2-2|-|TRBV6-6
CASSRTGTGELFF
TGTGCCAGCAGTCGTACAGGGACCGGGGAGCTGTTTTTT
>TRBJ2-7|TRBD1|TRBV18
CASSPPGQGAYEQYF
TGTGCCAGCTCACCACCGGGACAGGGGGCTTACGAGCAGTACTTC
>TRBJ2-5|-|TRBV25-1
CASSDRMEGWKSGRTQYF
TGTGCCAGCAGTGACCGAATGGAGGGGTGGAAGTCCGGGAGGACCCAGTACTTC
>TRBJ2-7|-|TRBV30
CAWSHSYEQYF
TGTGCCTGGTCGCATTCCTACGAGCAGTACTTC
>TRBJ2-5|TRBD2|TRBV27
CASSPGLAGETQYF
TGTGCCAGCAGTCCGGGACTAGCGGGAGAGACCCAGTACTTC
>TRBJ2-1|TRBD1|TRBV19
CASSADRSSYNEQFF
TGTGCCAGTAGTGCGGACAGGTCCTCCTACAATGAGCAGTTCTTC
>TRBJ2-1|-|TRBV10-1
CASSEAPPYEQFF
TGCGCCAGCAGTGAAGCACCACCCTATGAGCAGTTCTTC
>TRBJ1-6|-|TRBV11-2
CASRSPQGLMYNSPLHF
TGTGCCAGCAGATCACCGCAGGGACTCATGTATAATTCACCCCTCCACTTT
>TRBJ2-1|TRBD2|TRBV14
CASSQDGLAGNEQFF
TGTGCCAGCAGCCAAGACGGTCTAGCGGGAAATGAGCAGTTCTTC
>TRBJ2-1|TRBD2|TRBV7-6
CASSPRLAEGDKQFF
TGTGCCAGCAGCCCTCGACTAGCGGAGGGCGATAAGCAGTTCTTC